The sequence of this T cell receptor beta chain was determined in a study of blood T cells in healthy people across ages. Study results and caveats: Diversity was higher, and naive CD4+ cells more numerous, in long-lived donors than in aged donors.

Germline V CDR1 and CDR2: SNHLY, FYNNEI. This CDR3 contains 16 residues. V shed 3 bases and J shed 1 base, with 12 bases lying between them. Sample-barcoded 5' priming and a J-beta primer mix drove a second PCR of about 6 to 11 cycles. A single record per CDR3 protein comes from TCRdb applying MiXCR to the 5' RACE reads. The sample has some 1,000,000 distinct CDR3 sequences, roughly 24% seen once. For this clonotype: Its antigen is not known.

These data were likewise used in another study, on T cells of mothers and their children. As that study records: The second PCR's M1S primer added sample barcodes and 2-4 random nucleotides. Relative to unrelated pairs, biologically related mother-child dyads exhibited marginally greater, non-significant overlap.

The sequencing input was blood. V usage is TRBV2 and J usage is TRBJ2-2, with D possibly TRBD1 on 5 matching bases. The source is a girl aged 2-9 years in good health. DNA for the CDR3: TGTGCCAGCAGTGAGTTTATAACAGGGAACACCGGGGAGCTGTTTTTT. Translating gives CASSEFITGNTGELFF. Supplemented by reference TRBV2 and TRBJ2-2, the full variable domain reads EPEVTQTPSHQVTQMGQEVILRCVPISNHLYFYWYRQILGQKVEFLVSFYNNEISEKSEIFDDQFSVERPDGSNFTLKIRSTKLEDSAMYFCASSEFITGNTGELFFGEGSRLTVL.